Below, 22 T cell receptor beta chains from the same sample are listed, as sequenced in a study of T cells expressing NK-cell markers. With the 5' RACE reads reprocessed, TCRdb shows one record per CDR3 protein and no DNA. The sample has about 440,000 distinct CDR3 sequences. Sequencing was performed on blood T cells: a sorted CD56 or NKG2C T cell subset, CD4+ or CD8+ T cells, or bulk PBMC T cells (not recorded which). The receptors come from a woman between 18 and 70 years old in good health.

CDR3 loop: CASSLQTNTEAFF. This chain links TRBV18 with TRBJ1-1. Germline-derived CDR1 and CDR2 are KGHSH and LQKENI. The CDR3 has 13 residues.

The chain has TRBV5-5 and TRBJ2-1; TCRdb's assignment of TRBD1 cannot be checked, as there is no DNA. CDR1 and CDR2 from the germline V gene are SGHKS and YYEKEE (reference sequence). There are 16 residues in the CDR3. CDR3 sequence reads: CASRDSTGGSYNEQFF.

The rearrangement joins TRBV14 to TRBJ2-1. Germline V gene lookup returns CDR1 SGHDN and CDR2 FVKESK. The CDR3 consists of 12 residues. The CDR3 protein is CASSHLRNEQFF. Drawing the rest from reference TRBV14 and TRBJ2-1, the complete variable domain is EAGVTQFPSHSVIEKGQTVTLRCDPISGHDNLYWYRRVMGKEIKFLLHFVKESKQDESGMPNNRFLAERTGGTYSTLKVQPAELEDSGVYFCASSHLRNEQFFGPGTRLTVL.

The rearrangement joins TRBV4-3 to TRBJ1-1; with no DNA, the TCRdb D assignment of TRBD1 cannot be verified. In germline, CDR1 is LGHNA, CDR2 YSLEER. CDR3 length: 15 amino acids. The CDR3 sequence: CASSLMGQGSTEAFF.

The CDR3 spells CASSNTGGSYYGYTF. The chain uses TRBV21-1 and TRBJ1-2; checking the TCRdb D call of TRBD1 is not possible without DNA. TRBV21-1 is a pseudogene segment. The CDR3 contains 15 residues.

The V and J genes are TRBV9 and TRBJ2-1. From germline, CDR1 is SGDLS and CDR2 YYNGEE. CDR3 size: 14 residues. CDR3: CASSSQTGLGEQFF.

The chain carries TRBV28 and TRBJ2-5; the TCRdb call, TRBD1, lacks DNA for checking. Looked up from germline, CDR1 is MDHEN and CDR2 is SYDVKM. This CDR3 spans 13 amino acids. The chain's CDR3 is CASTVMGEETQYF.

The genes are TRBV29-1 and TRBJ2-1; TCRdb outputs TRBD2, but without DNA this stays unchecked. This CDR3 contains 12 residues. Germline V gene sequence: CDR1 SQVTM, CDR2 ANQGSEA. The CDR3 region is CSVFRVGNEQFF.

This chain connects TRBV7-3 to TRBJ1-4; lacking DNA, the TRBD1 call made by TCRdb goes unchecked. This CDR3 spans 14 amino acids. Germline loops: CDR1 SGHTA, CDR2 FQGTGA. The CDR3 sequence is CASSQKGFFEKLFF.

This chain uses TRBV6-5 with TRBJ2-2; TCRdb's assignment of TRBD2 cannot be checked, as there is no DNA. Per the germline V gene, CDR1 is MNHEY and CDR2 is SVGAGI. This CDR3 has 15 residues. The CDR3 here is CASSYPSTSAGELFF.

The chain uses TRBV4-1 and TRBJ2-2. This CDR3 spans 13 amino acids. Germline V gene lookup returns CDR1 MGHRA and CDR2 YSYEKL. This chain's CDR3 is CARKTWNTGELFF.

This chain connects TRBV7-3 to TRBJ2-3. This CDR3 is built from 13 residues. Germline values: CDR1 SGHTA, CDR2 FQGTGA. The CDR3 sequence: CASSPEISFAQYF.

V is TRBV12-3 or TRBV12-4 and J is TRBJ1-5; absent DNA, TCRdb's TRBD1 call cannot be checked. The CDR3 sequence is 15 residues long. This chain's CDR3 is CASSKAGSGNQPQHF.

This sequence joins TRBV7-9 and TRBJ2-1. Germline V CDR1 and CDR2: SEHNR, FQNEAQ (reference sequence). The CDR3 loop spans 16 amino acids. The CDR3 here is CASSLGFAAHYNEQFF.

The chain uses TRBV4-2 and TRBJ1-4; there is no DNA to check the TCRdb D call of TRBD1. This CDR3 spans 15 amino acids. CDR1 LGHNA and CDR2 YNFKEQ come from the germline V gene. CDR3 sequence reads: CASSQDGTGLEKLFF.

This sequence joins TRBV20-1 and TRBJ1-5; the D call of TRBD1 rests on TCRdb alone, since no DNA is present to check it. The length of the CDR3 is 17 residues. Germline assignment: CDR1 DFQATT and CDR2 SNEGSKA (reference sequence). This CDR3 is CSAAFGQGGFRNQPQHF.

The chain uses TRBV5-1 and TRBJ1-1; the TCRdb D gene call, TRBD1, has no DNA to confirm it. From germline, CDR1 is SGHRS and CDR2 YFSETQ. The CDR3 covers 16 residues. The CDR3 protein is CASSLVTGVGNTEAFF.

The gene calls are TRBV20-1 and TRBJ2-2; TCRdb's D gene call, TRBD1, goes unchecked for lack of DNA. Germline values: CDR1 DFQATT, CDR2 SNEGSKA (reference sequence). The CDR3 covers 13 residues. The chain's CDR3 is CSASGQGPGELFF.

The chain combines TRBV6-5 with TRBJ2-3; the TCRdb call, TRBD2, lacks DNA for checking. Per germline, CDR1 MNHEY and CDR2 SVGAGI. This CDR3 has 15 amino acids. The CDR3 loop reads CASSSREGYTDTQYF.

The chain links TRBV20-1 to TRBJ2-5; the D call from TCRdb, TRBD1, cannot be confirmed without DNA. This CDR3 comprises 15 residues. From germline, CDR1 is DFQATT and CDR2 SNEGSKA (reference sequence). The CDR3 loop is CSARDRIRGSETQYF.

The chain combines TRBV20-1 with TRBJ2-5; TCRdb designates TRBD2, a call that cannot be tested without DNA. The CDR3 loop spans 14 amino acids. CDR1 is DFQATT, CDR2 SNEGSKA, per germline (reference sequence). CDR3 loop: CSAAPAGGRETQYF.

The chain combines TRBV19 with TRBJ2-5; TCRdb gives TRBD1 as the D gene, but with no DNA this cannot be confirmed. Germline V CDR1 and CDR2: LNHDA, SQIVND (reference sequence). This CDR3 has 14 residues. The CDR3 region is CASSGTAVQETQYF.